The next 19 T cell receptor beta chains were all read from a single sample in a study of response to subunit inactivated influenza vaccine. MiXCR, run by TCRdb on the RT-PCR reads, gives a single entry per CDR3 protein. The repertoire consists of over 650,000 distinct CDR3 sequences, with about a fifth occurring once and the leading ten covering roughly a tenth. The source material was PBMCs from blood, sampled 5 days after vaccination. The receptors shown here come from a man in his fifties or sixties who received an inactivated influenza vaccine.

This clonotype was found a few times. J is TRBJ2-2 and V is TRBV4-2, with TRBD1 matching over 12 bases. V lost 4 bases to trimming and J lost 4 bases; unmatched junction nucleotides: 10. From germline, CDR1 is LGHNA and CDR2 YNFKEQ. The CDR3 is made up of 18 amino acids. The DNA for the CDR3 is TGTGCCAGCAGCCCCGCCGGGACAGGGGGCATTAGCACCGGGGAGCTGTTTTTT. Protein sequence: CASSPAGTGGISTGELFF.

This chain joins TRBV7-2 and TRBJ2-5, with TRBD1 matching 8 bases. The CDR3 has 15 residues. The germline V gene has CDR1 SGHTA and CDR2 FQGNSA. Trimming cost V 5 bases and J 5 bases; bases outside gene matches: 10. The CDR3 spells CASSGGDRMKETQYF. The DNA of the CDR3 is TGTGCCAGCAGCGGAGGGGACAGGATGAAGGAGACCCAGTACTTC.

The rearrangement links TRBV6-2 or TRBV6-3 to TRBJ2-3, with D perhaps TRBD2 (6 bases). The CDR3 loop spans 13 amino acids. CDR1 MNHEY and CDR2 SVGEGT come from the germline V gene. The germline V and J ends were trimmed by 5 bases and 6 bases, with 12 bases remaining between them. CDR3: CASSRHRGDTQYF. For the CDR3, the DNA is TGTGCCAGCAGTCGCCATCGGGGGGATACGCAGTATTTT.

This clonotype was counted at least ten times. The chain uses TRBV7-2 and TRBJ2-5, with 8 positions matching TRBD1. V trimming: 5 bases; J trimming: 10 bases; junction bases outside the gene matches: 6. CDR1 and CDR2 (germline): SGHTA, FQGNSA. The CDR3 has 12 amino acids. CDR3 loop: CASSRPGQGQYF. The CDR3 nucleotides are TGTGCCAGCAGCCGACCCGGACAGGGCCAGTACTTC.

This chain connects TRBV14 to TRBJ2-3, with D perhaps TRBD1 (5 bases). The CDR3 extends over 17 amino acids. Deletions cut 0 bases from V and 8 bases from J, with 21 bases between. Germline V gene lookup returns CDR1 SGHDN and CDR2 FVKESK. Here the CDR3 reads CASSQDRYETDNPTQYF. CDR3 DNA sequence: TGTGCCAGCAGCCAAGATCGTTACGAGACAGACAACCCTACGCAGTATTTT.

This clonotype was found a few times. CDR3 protein: CASSLRWGAGANVLTF. DNA of the CDR3: TGTGCCAGCAGCTTAAGGTGGGGAGCTGGGGCCAACGTCCTGACTTTC. The genes are TRBV7-2 and TRBJ2-6; the D gene is possibly TRBD2 (5 bases). The CDR3 runs to 16 residues. The germline CDR1 and CDR2 sequences are SGHTA and FQGNSA. Trimming cost V 2 bases and J 2 bases, with 10 bases left between them. Full variable domain (missing parts from reference TRBV7-2 and TRBJ2-6): GAGVSQSPSNKVTEKGKDVELRCDPISGHTALYWYRQSLGQGLEFLIYFQGNSAPDKSGLPSDRFSAERTGGSVSTLTIQRTQQEDSAVYLCASSLRWGAGANVLTFGAGSRLTVL.

This chain links TRBV6-2 or TRBV6-3 with TRBJ2-1; TRBD2 aligns across 8 bases. Trimming cost V 5 bases and J 8 bases; bases outside gene matches: 11. There are 15 residues in the CDR3. CDR1 MNHEY and CDR2 SVGEGT come from the germline V gene. CDR3 sequence reads: CASSRTGTRNHEQFF. The CDR3 DNA reads as TGTGCCAGCAGTAGGACCGGGACTAGAAACCATGAGCAGTTCTTC.

At least ten counts were recorded for this clonotype. CDR3 DNA: TGTGCCAGCAGAACCAGACAGGACGAAGAGACCCAGTACTTC. It encodes CASRTRQDEETQYF. This chain connects TRBV28 to TRBJ2-5, with D maybe TRBD1 (6 bases). The CDR3 totals 14 residues. The germline V and J ends were trimmed by 6 bases and 3 bases, with 14 bases remaining between them. Germline values: CDR1 MDHEN, CDR2 SYDVKM.

In this sample, this clonotype turned up a few times. The chain couples TRBV12-3 or TRBV12-4 to TRBJ2-7, with a weak D call TRBD1 (5 bases). This CDR3 comprises 14 residues. V dropped 5 bases and J dropped 6 bases, with 17 bases sitting between them. CDR3 in DNA: TGTGCCAGCAGTCAGGCACAGGTCGTTGGCGAGCAGTACTTC. This encodes CASSQAQVVGEQYF.

This rearrangement joins TRBV6-5 to TRBJ2-5; D gene unclear. CDR3 size: 13 residues. V was trimmed by 5 bases and J by 3 bases, leaving 10 bases between them. In germline, CDR1 is MNHEY, CDR2 SVGAGI. The CDR3 DNA sequence: TGTGCCAGCAGTCCTCTCATAGAAGAGACCCAGTACTTC. This gives the protein CASSPLIEETQYF.

This clonotype was detected a few times. The chain uses TRBV7-3 and TRBJ2-2; D is possibly TRBD2 (5 bases). The CDR3 extends over 16 amino acids. Germline CDR1 is SGHTA and CDR2 is FQGTGA. Trimming cost V 1 base and J 6 bases, with 15 bases left between them. CDR3 protein: CASSLRPLGSAGELFF. The CDR3 DNA is TGTGCCAGCAGCTTAAGGCCCCTGGGTAGCGCCGGGGAGCTGTTTTTT.

The chain carries TRBV4-3 and TRBJ2-3, with TRBD1 matching over 9 bases. V lost 0 bases, J lost 3 bases, and 4 bases stayed unmatched. Germline lookup yields CDR1 LGHNA and CDR2 YSLEER. This CDR3 comprises 16 residues. The CDR3 DNA reads TGCGCCAGCAGCCAAGATCGGGACAGGGATACAGATACGCAGTATTTT. Protein sequence: CASSQDRDRDTDTQYF.

The chain combines TRBV18 with TRBJ2-2; D is possibly TRBD2 (5 bases). V was cut by 3 bases and J by 3 bases, with 11 bases left in between. This CDR3 has 15 residues. From germline, CDR1 is KGHSH and CDR2 LQKENI. Here the CDR3 DNA reads TGTGCCAGCTCACCCGACCAGCGGTACACCGGGGAGCTGTTTTTT. This sequence encodes CASSPDQRYTGELFF.

This sequence joins TRBV20-1 and TRBJ2-3, with TRBD2 matching 10 bases. Germline V gene data show CDR1 as DFQATT and CDR2 as SNEGSKA (reference sequence). CDR3 length: 14 amino acids. With V trimmed by 3 bases and J by 2 bases, 2 bases remained unmatched. CDR3 in amino acids: CSASTSGNTDTQYF. The CDR3 bases are TGCAGTGCTAGCACTAGCGGGAACACAGATACGCAGTATTTT.

This clonotype showed up just a few times. The chain employs TRBV7-3 and TRBJ1-6; the match to TRBD1 covers 9 bases. Germline values: CDR1 SGHTA, CDR2 FQGTGA. V shed 3 bases and J 10 bases; nucleotides not matched to a gene: 4. This CDR3 region has 14 residues. CDR3 loop: CASSLGQGPSPLHF. In nucleotides, the CDR3 is TGTGCCAGCAGCTTGGGACAGGGTCCATCACCCCTCCACTTT.

The J gene is TRBJ2-7, the V gene TRBV18; D unresolved. This CDR3 comprises 13 residues. The V end lost 2 bases, the J end lost 4 bases, and 9 bases lay between the germline ends. Germline V lookup: CDR1 KGHSH, CDR2 LQKENI. CDR3 nucleotide sequence: TGTGCCAGCTCACCATATCACGGGTACGAGCAGTACTTC. Protein sequence: CASSPYHGYEQYF.

This clonotype was observed many times. The chain carries TRBV12-3 or TRBV12-4 and TRBJ2-7; 9 nucleotides line up with TRBD2. The CDR3 spans 14 residues. The trim removed 5 bases at V and 1 base at J, leaving 3 bases unmatched. CDR3 in DNA: TGTGCCAGCAGTGGCGGGAGGGCATCCTACGAGCAGTACTTC. As protein: CASSGGRASYEQYF.

This clonotype was found a few times. The V call is TRBV20-1, the J call TRBJ1-5; D not resolved. With 4 bases removed from V and 3 bases from J, the gap between germline ends came to 10 bases. The CDR3 contains 13 residues. Germline CDR1 DFQATT, CDR2 SNEGSKA (reference sequence). CDR3 sequence reads: CSATDFTNQPQHF. The CDR3 bases are TGCAGTGCTACCGACTTCACCAATCAGCCCCAGCATTTT.

The table lists this clonotype with a few counts. V gene TRBV4-3 combines with J gene TRBJ1-2; D gene uncertain. Germline values: CDR1 LGHNA, CDR2 YSLEER. V was cut by 4 bases and J by 1 base, with 13 bases left in between. There are 15 residues in the CDR3. This CDR3 is CASSLTRSYNYGYTF. For the CDR3, the DNA is TGCGCCAGCAGCCTCACGAGGTCTTATAACTATGGCTACACCTTC.